One sample yielded the 10 T cell receptor beta chains listed below, sequenced in a study of regulatory T cells in long-lasting Graves disease. In building TCR beta libraries, iRepertoire HTBI primers were used together with Arm-PCR of CDR3 regions. TCRdb re-analysed the multiplex PCR reads in MiXCR, keeping a single row per CDR3 protein. The sample holds almost 350,000 distinct CDR3 sequences, 15% to 20% seen once. Time point: persistent/refractory GD, antithyroid drugs over 5 years with positive TRAb. With RNA extracted from PBMCs as input, the TCR library was made. The input for sequencing was peripheral blood mononuclear cells (PBMCs), taken when the disease was refractory, from a patient treated with antithyroid drugs. The receptors here all came from a female donor with Graves disease.

This chain connects TRBV5-1 to TRBJ1-1, with 9 bases matching TRBD1. The CDR3 contains 15 residues. CDR1 SGHRS and CDR2 YFSETQ come from the germline V gene. J was trimmed by 4 bases and V by 0 bases; bases with no gene match: 4. The CDR3: CASSLEGTGSTEAFF. The CDR3, as DNA: TGCGCCAGCAGCTTGGAAGGGACAGGGAGCACTGAAGCTTTCTTT.

There are a few counts of this clonotype. J is TRBJ1-3 and V is TRBV6-2 or TRBV6-3, with D unclear. Trimming pared 7 bases from V and 2 bases from J, leaving 12 bases between. The V gene's germline CDR1 is MNHEY and CDR2 SVGEGT. The CDR3 is 14 residues long. The CDR3 reads CASTRSVAGNTIYF. The CDR3 DNA follows: TGTGCCAGCACCCGAAGCGTCGCTGGAAACACCATATATTTT.

This clonotype was seen many times. The chain recombines TRBV12-3 or TRBV12-4 with TRBJ1-1; no clear D gene. V shed 6 bases and J shed 6 bases, with 14 bases lying between them. CDR3 size: 13 residues. The CDR3 region is CASSPQVNAEAFF. As DNA, the CDR3 is TGTGCCAGCAGCCCTCAGGTAAACGCTGAAGCTTTCTTT.

This clonotype was seen a handful of times. The V and J genes are TRBV5-1 and TRBJ2-7, with D perhaps assigned TRBD1 or TRBD2 (5 bases each). Germline assignment: CDR1 SGHRS and CDR2 YFSETQ. This CDR3 has 11 amino acids. V lost 8 bases to trimming and J lost 2 bases, with 8 bases between them. In nucleotides, the CDR3 is TGCGCCAGGGAGGACACCTACGAGCAGTACTTC. The encoded protein is CAREDTYEQYF.

In its sample, this clonotype was seen many times. The rearrangement joins TRBV2 to TRBJ1-2; D is unresolved. This CDR3 region has 13 residues. Germline values: CDR1 SNHLY, CDR2 FYNNEI. Trimming took off 6 bases at V and 4 bases at J, with 12 bases between the two ends. CDR3 DNA sequence: TGTGCCAGCAGACGCACCGGGAGCTATGGCTACACCTTC. This encodes CASRRTGSYGYTF.

The gene calls are TRBV19 and TRBJ1-1; D is uncertain. CDR1 is LNHDA and CDR2 is SQIVND in the germline V gene (reference sequence). The CDR3 is 13 residues long. V lost 1 base and J 1 base, leaving 4 bases between the germline ends. CDR3 sequence reads: CASSIGQNTEAFF. The CDR3 DNA sequence: TGTGCCAGTAGTATAGGACAGAACACTGAAGCTTTCTTT.

In its sample, this clonotype was seen many times. V is TRBV9 and J is TRBJ2-2; tentatively, D is TRBD2 (6 bases). CDR3 length equals 14 residues. V was pared by 5 bases and J by 2 bases, with 10 bases between. The germline V gene has CDR1 SGDLS and CDR2 YYNGEE. The CDR3 spells CASRLAANTGELFF. The CDR3 DNA sequence: TGTGCCAGCAGATTAGCGGCTAACACCGGGGAGCTGTTTTTT.

This clonotype was counted ten times or more. The chain carries TRBV2 and TRBJ2-5; a weak D match, TRBD2 (5 bases). Germline V CDR1 and CDR2: SNHLY, FYNNEI. Trimming pared 7 bases from V and 4 bases from J, leaving 13 bases between. The CDR3 contains 13 residues. In DNA, the CDR3 is TGTGCCAGCACTAACGGACGGGGAGAGACCCAGTACTTC. It yields the protein CASTNGRGETQYF.

The table lists this clonotype with a few counts. This chain links TRBV20-1 with TRBJ1-1; 7 bases fit TRBD1. From germline, CDR1 is DFQATT and CDR2 SNEGSKA (reference sequence). V lost 5 bases to trimming and J lost 0 bases; unmatched junction nucleotides: 12. This CDR3 spans 16 amino acids. The CDR3 DNA is TGCAGTGCTGAAAGGACAGGCCTCCCCATGAACACTGAAGCTTTCTTT. It translates to CSAERTGLPMNTEAFF.

This clonotype appeared many times. The chain links TRBV27 to TRBJ1-1; 8 nucleotides match TRBD1. The CDR3 extends over 13 amino acids. Per the germline V gene, CDR1 is MNHEY and CDR2 is SMNVEV (reference sequence). Germline trimming cut 8 bases from V and 1 base from J; bases unmatched to any gene: 3. In DNA form, the CDR3 reads TGTGCCAGCCCGACAGGGGCGAACACTGAAGCTTTCTTT. It codes for CASPTGANTEAFF.